This T cell receptor beta chain was captured in a study of early T cells in non-severe SARS-CoV-2 infection. Whole-study context: Unpaired chains resulted from sequencing bulk RNA of unsorted whole blood. Study conclusions and caveats: Matches to VDJdb favored anti-spike CD8 responses and missed private and CD4 specificities.

V was shortened by 7 bases and J by 2 bases, with 12 bases between the two germline ends. The CDR3 covers 14 residues. CDR1 is MDHEN, CDR2 SYDVKM, per germline. Each cDNA molecule carried a unique molecular identifier. Via MiXCR, TCRdb re-called the 5' RACE reads, giving one row per CDR3 protein. The table shows about 94,000 distinct CDR3 sequences, with about 13% occurring only once. With regard to this clonotype: The antigen is not known.

The receptor comes from an adult who was a healthcare worker with PCR-confirmed SARS-CoV-2 infection or an uninfected control (not recorded which). The chain carries TRBV28 and TRBJ1-5; tentative D call: TRBD1 (6 bases). Input material: whole blood. DNA of the CDR3: TGTGCCAGCAAAGGGGGGTCGCGCAATCAGCCCCAGCATTTT. Translated: CASKGGSRNQPQHF.